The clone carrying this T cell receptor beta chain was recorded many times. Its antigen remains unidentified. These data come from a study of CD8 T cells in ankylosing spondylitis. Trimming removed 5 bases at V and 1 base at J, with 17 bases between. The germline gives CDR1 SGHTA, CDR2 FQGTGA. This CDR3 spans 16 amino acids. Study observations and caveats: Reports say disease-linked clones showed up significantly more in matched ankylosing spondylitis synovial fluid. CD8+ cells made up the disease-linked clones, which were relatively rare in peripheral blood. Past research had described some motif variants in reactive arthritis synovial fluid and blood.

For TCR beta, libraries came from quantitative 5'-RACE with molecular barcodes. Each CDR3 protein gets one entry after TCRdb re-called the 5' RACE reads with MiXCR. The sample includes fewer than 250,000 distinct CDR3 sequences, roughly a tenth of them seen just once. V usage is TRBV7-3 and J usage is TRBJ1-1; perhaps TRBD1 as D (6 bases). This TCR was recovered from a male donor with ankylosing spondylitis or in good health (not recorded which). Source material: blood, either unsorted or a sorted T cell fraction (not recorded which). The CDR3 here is CASSRSAGAKNTEAFF. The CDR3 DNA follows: TGTGCCAGCAGCCGTTCCGCAGGGGCGAAGAACACTGAAGCTTTCTTT.